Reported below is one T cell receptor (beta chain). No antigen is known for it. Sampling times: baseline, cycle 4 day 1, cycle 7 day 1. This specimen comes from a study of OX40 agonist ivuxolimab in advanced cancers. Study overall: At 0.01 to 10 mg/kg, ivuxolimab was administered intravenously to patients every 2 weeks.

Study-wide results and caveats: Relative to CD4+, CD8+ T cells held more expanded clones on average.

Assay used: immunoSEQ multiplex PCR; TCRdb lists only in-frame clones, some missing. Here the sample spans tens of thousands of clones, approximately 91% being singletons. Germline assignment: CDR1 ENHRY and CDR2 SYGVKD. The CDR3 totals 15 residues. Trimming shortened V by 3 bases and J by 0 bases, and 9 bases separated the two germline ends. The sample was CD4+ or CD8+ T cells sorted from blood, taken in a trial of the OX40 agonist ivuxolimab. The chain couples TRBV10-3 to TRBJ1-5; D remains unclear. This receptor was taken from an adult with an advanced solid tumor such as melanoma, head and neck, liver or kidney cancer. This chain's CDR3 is CAISDQQNSNQPQHF. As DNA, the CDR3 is TGTGCCATCAGTGATCAACAAAATAGCAATCAGCCCCAGCATTTT.